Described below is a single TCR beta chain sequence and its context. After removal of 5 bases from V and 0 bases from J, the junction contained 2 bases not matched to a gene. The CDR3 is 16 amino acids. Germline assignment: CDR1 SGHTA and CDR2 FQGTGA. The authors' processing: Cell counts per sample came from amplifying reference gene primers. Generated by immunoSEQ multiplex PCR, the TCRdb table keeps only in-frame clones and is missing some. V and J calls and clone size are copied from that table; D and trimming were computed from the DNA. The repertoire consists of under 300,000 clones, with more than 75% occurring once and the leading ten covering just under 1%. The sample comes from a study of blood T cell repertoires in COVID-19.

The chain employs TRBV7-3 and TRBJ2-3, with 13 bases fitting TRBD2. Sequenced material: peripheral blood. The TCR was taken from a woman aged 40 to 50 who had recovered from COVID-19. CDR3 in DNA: TGTGCCAGCAGCCCGGGACTAGCGGGGAGCACAGATACGCAGTATTTT. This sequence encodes CASSPGLAGSTDTQYF.